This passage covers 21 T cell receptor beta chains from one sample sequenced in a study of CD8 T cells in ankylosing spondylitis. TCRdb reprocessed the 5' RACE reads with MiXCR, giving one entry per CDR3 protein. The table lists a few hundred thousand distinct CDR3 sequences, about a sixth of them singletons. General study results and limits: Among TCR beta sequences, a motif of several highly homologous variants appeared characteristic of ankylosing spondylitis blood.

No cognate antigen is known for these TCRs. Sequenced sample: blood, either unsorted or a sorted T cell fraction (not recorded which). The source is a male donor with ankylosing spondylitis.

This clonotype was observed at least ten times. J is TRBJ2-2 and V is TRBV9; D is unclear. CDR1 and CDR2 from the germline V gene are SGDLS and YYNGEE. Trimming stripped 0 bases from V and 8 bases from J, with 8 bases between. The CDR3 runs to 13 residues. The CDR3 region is CASSVDGRGELFF. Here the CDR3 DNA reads TGTGCCAGCAGCGTAGACGGGCGAGGGGAGCTGTTTTTT. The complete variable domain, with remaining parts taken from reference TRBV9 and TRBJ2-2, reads DSGVTQTPKHLITATGQRVTLRCSPRSGDLSVYWYQQSLDQGLQFLIQYYNGEERAKGNILERFSAQQFPDLHSELNLSSLELGDSALYFCASSVDGRGELFFGEGSRLTVL.

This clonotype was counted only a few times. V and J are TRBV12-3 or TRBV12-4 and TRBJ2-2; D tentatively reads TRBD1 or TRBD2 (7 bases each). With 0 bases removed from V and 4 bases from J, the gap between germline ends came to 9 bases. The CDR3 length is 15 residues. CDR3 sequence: CASSLARGGTGELFF. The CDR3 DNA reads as TGTGCCAGCAGTTTAGCCAGGGGGGGCACCGGGGAGCTGTTTTTT.

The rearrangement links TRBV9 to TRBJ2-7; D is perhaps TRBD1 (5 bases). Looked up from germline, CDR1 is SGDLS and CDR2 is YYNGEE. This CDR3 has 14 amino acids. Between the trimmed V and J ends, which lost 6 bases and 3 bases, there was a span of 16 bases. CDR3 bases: TGTGCCAGCACCCCGACAGAGTCCGTCTACGAGCAGTACTTC. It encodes CASTPTESVYEQYF.

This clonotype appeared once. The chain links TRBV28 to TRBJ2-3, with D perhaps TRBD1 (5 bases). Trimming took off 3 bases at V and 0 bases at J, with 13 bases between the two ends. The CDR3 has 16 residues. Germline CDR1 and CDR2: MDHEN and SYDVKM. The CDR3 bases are TGTGCCAGCAGTTTCTCGTGGGGCTATAGCACAGATACGCAGTATTTT. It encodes CASSFSWGYSTDTQYF.

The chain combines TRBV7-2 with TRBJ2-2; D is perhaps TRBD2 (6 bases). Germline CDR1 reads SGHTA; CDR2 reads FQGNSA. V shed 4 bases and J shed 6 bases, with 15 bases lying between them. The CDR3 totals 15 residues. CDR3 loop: CASSSKVGGPGELFF. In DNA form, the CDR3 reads TGTGCCAGCAGCTCCAAGGTGGGGGGTCCCGGGGAGCTGTTTTTT.

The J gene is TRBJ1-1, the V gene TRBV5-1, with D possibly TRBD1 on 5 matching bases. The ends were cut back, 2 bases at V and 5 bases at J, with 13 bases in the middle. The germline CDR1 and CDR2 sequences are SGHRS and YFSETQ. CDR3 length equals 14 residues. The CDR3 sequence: CASSFARGGTEAFF. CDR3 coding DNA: TGCGCCAGCAGCTTCGCCCGGGGCGGGACTGAAGCTTTCTTT. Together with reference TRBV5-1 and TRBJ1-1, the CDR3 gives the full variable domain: KAGVTQTPRYLIKTRGQQVTLSCSPISGHRSVSWYQQTPGQGLQFLFEYFSETQRNKGNFPGRFSGRQFSNSRSEMNVSTLELGDSALYLCASSFARGGTEAFFGQGTRLTVV.

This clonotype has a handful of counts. The CDR3 sequence: CSVGGLGEQYF. The CDR3 DNA follows: TGCAGCGTTGGAGGGCTAGGCGAGCAGTACTTC. The chain couples TRBV29-1 to TRBJ2-7; D may be TRBD2 (5 bases). Germline V gene data show CDR1 as SQVTM and CDR2 as ANQGSEA. Trimming stripped 4 bases from V and 6 bases from J, with 10 bases between. The CDR3 length is 11 residues.

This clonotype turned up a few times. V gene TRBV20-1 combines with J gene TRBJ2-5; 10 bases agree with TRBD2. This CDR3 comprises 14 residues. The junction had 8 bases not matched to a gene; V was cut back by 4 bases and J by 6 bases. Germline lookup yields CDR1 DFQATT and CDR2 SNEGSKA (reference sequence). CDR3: CSAKSGRAEKTQYF. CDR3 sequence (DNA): TGCAGTGCTAAAAGCGGGAGGGCGGAAAAGACCCAGTACTTC.

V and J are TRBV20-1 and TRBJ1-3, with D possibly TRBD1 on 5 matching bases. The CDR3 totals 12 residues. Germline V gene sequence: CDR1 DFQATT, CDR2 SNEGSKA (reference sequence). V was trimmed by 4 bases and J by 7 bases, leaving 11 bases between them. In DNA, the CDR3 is TGCAGTGCTAAGGGAGGGGAGAACACCATATATTTT. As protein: CSAKGGENTIYF.

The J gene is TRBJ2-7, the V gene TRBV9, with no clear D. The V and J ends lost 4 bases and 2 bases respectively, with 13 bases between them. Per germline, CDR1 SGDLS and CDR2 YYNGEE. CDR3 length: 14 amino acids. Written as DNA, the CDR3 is TGTGCCAGCAGCCCCCGGGCTGCCACCTACGAGCAGTACTTC. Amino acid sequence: CASSPRAATYEQYF. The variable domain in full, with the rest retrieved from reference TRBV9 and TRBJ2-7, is DSGVTQTPKHLITATGQRVTLRCSPRSGDLSVYWYQQSLDQGLQFLIQYYNGEERAKGNILERFSAQQFPDLHSELNLSSLELGDSALYFCASSPRAATYEQYFGPGTRLTVT.

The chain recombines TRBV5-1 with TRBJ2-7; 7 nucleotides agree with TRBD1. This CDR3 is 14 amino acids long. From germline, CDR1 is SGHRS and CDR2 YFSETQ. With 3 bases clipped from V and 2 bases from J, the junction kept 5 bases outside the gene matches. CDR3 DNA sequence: TGCGCCAGCAGCTCCTCGGGACAGACCTACGAGCAGTACTTC. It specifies CASSSSGQTYEQYF.

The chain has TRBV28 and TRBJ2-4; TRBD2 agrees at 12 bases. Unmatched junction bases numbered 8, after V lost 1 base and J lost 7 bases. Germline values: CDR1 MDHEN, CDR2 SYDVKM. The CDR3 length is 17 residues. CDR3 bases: TGTGCCAGCAGTTTATCCCGACTAGCGGGAGTTAAGAACATTCAGTACTTC. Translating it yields CASSLSRLAGVKNIQYF.

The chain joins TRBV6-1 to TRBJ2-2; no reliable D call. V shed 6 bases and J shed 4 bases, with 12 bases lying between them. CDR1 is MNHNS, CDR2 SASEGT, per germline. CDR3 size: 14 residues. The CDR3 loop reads CASSTIDGTGELFF. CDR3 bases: TGTGCCAGCAGCACTATCGATGGCACCGGGGAGCTGTTTTTT.

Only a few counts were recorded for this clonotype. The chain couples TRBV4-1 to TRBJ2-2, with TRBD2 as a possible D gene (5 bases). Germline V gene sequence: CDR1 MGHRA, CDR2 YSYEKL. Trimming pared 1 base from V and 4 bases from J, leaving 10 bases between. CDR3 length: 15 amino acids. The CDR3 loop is CASSQADSTTGELFF. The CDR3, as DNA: TGCGCCAGCAGCCAAGCGGACTCCACCACCGGGGAGCTGTTTTTT.

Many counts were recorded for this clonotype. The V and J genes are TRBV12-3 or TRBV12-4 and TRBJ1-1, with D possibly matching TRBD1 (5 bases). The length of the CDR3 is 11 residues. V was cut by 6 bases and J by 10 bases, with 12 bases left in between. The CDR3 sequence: CASSPSGGAFF. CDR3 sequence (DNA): TGTGCCAGCAGCCCGAGTGGGGGAGCTTTCTTT.

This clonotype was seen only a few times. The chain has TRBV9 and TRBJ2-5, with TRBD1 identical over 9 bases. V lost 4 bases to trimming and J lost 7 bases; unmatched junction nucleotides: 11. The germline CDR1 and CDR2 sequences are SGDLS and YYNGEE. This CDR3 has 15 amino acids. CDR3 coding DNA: TGTGCCAGCAGCAAGACCATGGACAGGGGCGGGACCCAGTACTTC. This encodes CASSKTMDRGGTQYF.

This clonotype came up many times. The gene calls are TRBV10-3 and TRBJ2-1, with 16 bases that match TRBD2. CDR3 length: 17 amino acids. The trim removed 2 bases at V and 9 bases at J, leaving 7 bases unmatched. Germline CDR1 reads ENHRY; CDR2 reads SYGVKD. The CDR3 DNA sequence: TGTGCCATCAGTGAGCCGGGACTAGCGGGAGGGGACAGTGAGCAGTTCTTC. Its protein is CAISEPGLAGGDSEQFF.

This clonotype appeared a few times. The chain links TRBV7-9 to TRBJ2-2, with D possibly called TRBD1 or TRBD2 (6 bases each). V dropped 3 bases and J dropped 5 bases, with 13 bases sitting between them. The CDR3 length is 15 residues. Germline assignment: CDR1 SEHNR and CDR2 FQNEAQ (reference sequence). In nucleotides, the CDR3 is TGTGCCAGCAGCTTTCGTGGGGGGCGAACCGGGGAGCTGTTTTTT. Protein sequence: CASSFRGGRTGELFF. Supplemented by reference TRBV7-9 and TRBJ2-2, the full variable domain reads DTGVSQNPRHKITKRGQNVTFRCDPISEHNRLYWYRQTLGQGPEFLTYFQNEAQLEKSRLLSDRFSAERPKGSFSTLEIQRTEQGDSAMYLCASSFRGGRTGELFFGEGSRLTVL.

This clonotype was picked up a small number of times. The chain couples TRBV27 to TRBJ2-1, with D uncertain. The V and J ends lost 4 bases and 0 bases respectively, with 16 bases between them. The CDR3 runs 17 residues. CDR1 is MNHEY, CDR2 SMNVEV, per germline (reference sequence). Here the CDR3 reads CASSWAGRTSSYNEQFF. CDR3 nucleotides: TGTGCCAGCAGTTGGGCAGGCCGTACAAGCTCCTACAATGAGCAGTTCTTC.

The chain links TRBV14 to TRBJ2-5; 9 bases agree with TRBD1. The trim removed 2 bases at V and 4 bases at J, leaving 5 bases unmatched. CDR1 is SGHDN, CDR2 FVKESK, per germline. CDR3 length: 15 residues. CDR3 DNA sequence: TGTGCCAGCAGCCAACTGGGACAGGGAGGAGAGACCCAGTACTTC. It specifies CASSQLGQGGETQYF.

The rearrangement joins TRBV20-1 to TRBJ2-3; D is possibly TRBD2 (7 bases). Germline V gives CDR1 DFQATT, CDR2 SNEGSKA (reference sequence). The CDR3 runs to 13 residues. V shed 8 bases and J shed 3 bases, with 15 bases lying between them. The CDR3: CSSGGGGTDTQYF. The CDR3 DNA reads TGCAGTTCGGGCGGGGGCGGGACAGATACGCAGTATTTT.